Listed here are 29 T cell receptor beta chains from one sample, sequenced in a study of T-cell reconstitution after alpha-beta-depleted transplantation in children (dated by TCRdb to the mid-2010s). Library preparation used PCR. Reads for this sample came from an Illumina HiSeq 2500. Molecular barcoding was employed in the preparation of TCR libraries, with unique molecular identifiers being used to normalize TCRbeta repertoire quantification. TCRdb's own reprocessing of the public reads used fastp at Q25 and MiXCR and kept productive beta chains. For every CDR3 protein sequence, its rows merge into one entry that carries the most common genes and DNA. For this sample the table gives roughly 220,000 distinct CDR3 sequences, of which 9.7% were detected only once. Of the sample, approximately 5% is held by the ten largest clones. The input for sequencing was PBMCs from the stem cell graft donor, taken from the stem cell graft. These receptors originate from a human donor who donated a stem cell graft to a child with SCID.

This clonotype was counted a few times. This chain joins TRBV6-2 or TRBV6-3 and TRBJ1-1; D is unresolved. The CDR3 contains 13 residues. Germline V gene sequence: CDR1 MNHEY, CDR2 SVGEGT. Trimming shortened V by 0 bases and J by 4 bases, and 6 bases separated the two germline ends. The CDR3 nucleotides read TGTGCCAGCAGTTACTCACCGGGCACTGAAGCTTTCTTT. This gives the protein CASSYSPGTEAFF.

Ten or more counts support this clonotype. This CDR3 reads CAIRGEGGPYEQYF. The CDR3 DNA sequence: TGTGCCATCAGGGGAGAGGGGGGACCCTACGAGCAGTACTTC. The J gene is TRBJ2-7, the V gene TRBV10-3; D may be TRBD1 or TRBD2 (6 bases each). Germline V gene data show CDR1 as ENHRY and CDR2 as SYGVKD. V gave up 6 bases and J gave up 2 bases, with 14 bases separating them. The CDR3 totals 14 residues.

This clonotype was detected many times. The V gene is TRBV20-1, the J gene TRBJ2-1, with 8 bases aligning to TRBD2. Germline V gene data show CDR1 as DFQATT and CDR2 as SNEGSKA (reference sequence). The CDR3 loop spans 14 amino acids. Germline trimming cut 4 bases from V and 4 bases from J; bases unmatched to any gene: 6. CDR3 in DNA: TGCAGTGCTATGAGCGGGGGTGTTTACAATGAGCAGTTCTTC. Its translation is CSAMSGGVYNEQFF.

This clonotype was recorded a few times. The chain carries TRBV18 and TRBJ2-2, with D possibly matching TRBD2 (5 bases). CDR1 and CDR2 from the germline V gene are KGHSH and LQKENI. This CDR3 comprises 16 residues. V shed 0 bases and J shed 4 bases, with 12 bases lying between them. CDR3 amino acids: CASSPPEGLGTGELFF. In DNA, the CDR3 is TGTGCCAGCTCACCACCAGAGGGATTGGGCACCGGGGAGCTGTTTTTT.

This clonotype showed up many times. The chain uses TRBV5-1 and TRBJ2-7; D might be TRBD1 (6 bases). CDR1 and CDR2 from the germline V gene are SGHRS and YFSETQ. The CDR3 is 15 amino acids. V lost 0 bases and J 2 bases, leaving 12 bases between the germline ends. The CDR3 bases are TGCGCCAGCAGCTTGGCCGGACAGAGCACCTACGAGCAGTACTTC. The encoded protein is CASSLAGQSTYEQYF. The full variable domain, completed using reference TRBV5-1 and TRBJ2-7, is KAGVTQTPRYLIKTRGQQVTLSCSPISGHRSVSWYQQTPGQGLQFLFEYFSETQRNKGNFPGRFSGRQFSNSRSEMNVSTLELGDSALYLCASSLAGQSTYEQYFGPGTRLTVT.

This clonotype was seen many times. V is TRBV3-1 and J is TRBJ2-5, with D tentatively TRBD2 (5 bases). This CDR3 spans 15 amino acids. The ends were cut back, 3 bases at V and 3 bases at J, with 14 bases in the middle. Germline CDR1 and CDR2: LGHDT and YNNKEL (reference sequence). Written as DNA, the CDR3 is TGTGCCAGCAGCCAGGAGGCTACAGCGGAAGAGACCCAGTACTTC. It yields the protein CASSQEATAEETQYF.

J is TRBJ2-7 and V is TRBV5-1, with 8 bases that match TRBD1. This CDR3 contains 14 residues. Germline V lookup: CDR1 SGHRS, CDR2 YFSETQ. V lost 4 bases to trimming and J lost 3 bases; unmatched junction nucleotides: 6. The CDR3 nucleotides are TGCGCCAGCAGCGGGGACAGGCGAGACTACGAGCAGTACTTC. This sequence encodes CASSGDRRDYEQYF.

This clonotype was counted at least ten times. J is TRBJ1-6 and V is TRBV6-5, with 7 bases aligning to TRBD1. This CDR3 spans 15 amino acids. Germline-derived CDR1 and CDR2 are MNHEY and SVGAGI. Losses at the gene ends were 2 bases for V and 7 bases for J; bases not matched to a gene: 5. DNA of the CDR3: TGTGCCAGCAGTTACAATGACAGGGTAAATTCACCCCTCCACTTT. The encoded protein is CASSYNDRVNSPLHF.

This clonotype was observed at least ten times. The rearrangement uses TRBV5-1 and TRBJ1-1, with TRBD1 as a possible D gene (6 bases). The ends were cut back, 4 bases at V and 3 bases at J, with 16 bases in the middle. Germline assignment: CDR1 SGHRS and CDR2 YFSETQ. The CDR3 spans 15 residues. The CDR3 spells CASSLDSAGDTEAFF. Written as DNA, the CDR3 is TGCGCCAGCAGCCTGGACAGCGCGGGGGACACTGAAGCTTTCTTT.

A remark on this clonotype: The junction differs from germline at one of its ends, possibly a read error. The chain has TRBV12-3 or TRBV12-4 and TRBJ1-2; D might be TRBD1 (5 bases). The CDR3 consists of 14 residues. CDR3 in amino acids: CASTPGSPYYAYTF. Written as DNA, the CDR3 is TGTGCCAGCACCCCAGGGAGCCCCTACTATGCCTACACCTTC.

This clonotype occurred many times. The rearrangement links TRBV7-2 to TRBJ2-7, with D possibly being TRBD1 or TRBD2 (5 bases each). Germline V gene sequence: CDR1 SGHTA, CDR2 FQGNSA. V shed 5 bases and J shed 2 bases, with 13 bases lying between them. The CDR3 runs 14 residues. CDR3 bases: TGTGCCAGCAGCCCCCGGGACCTAGCCTACGAGCAGTACTTC. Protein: CASSPRDLAYEQYF.

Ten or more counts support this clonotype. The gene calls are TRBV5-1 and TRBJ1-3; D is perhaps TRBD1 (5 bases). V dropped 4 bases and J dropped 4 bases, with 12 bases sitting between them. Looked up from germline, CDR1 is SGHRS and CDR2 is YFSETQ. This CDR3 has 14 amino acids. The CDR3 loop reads CASSPRGDGNTIYF. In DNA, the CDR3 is TGCGCCAGCAGCCCCCGGGGGGACGGAAACACCATATATTTT. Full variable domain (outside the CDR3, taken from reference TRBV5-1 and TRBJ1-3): KAGVTQTPRYLIKTRGQQVTLSCSPISGHRSVSWYQQTPGQGLQFLFEYFSETQRNKGNFPGRFSGRQFSNSRSEMNVSTLELGDSALYLCASSPRGDGNTIYFGEGSWLTVV.

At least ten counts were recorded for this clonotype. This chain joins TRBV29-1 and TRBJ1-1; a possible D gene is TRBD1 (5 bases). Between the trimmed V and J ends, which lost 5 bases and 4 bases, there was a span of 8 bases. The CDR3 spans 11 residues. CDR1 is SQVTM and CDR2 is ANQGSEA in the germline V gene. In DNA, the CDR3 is TGCAGCGTTAGGGACGGCACTGAAGCTTTCTTT. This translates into CSVRDGTEAFF.

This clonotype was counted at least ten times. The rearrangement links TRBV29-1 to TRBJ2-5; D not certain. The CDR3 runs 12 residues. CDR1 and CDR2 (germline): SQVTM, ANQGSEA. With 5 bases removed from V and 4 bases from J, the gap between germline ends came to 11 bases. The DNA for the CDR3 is TGCAGCGTTAGTCACTTGGGAGAGACCCAGTACTTC. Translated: CSVSHLGETQYF.

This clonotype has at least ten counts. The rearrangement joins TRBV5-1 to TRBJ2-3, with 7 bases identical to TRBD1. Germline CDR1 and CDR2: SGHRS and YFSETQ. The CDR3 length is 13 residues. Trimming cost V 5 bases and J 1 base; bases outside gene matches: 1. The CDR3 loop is CASRGQGTDTQYF. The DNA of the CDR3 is TGCGCCAGCAGAGGACAGGGCACAGATACGCAGTATTTT.

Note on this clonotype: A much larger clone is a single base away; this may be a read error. CDR3 nucleotide sequence: TGTGGCAGCAGTTCTCGAAACTGGACCCAGTACTTC. This codes for CGSSSRNWTQYF. The chain carries TRBV6-6 and TRBJ2-5; D ambiguous. Germline V gene sequence: CDR1 MNHNY, CDR2 SVGAGI (reference sequence). This CDR3 is built from 12 residues.

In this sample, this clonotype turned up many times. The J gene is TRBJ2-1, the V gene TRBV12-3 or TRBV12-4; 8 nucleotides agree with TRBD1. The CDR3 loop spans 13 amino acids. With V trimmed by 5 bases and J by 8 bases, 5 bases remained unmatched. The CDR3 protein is CASSQRTGHEQFF. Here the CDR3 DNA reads TGTGCCAGCAGTCAGCGGACAGGGCATGAGCAGTTCTTC.

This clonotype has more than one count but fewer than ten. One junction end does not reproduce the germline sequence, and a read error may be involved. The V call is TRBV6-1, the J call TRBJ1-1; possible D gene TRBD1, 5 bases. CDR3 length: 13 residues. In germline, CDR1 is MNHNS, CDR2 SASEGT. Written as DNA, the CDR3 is TGTGCCAGCAGTGAAGGAATGTGGGGGGAGCGTATCTTT. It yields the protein CASSEGMWGERIF.

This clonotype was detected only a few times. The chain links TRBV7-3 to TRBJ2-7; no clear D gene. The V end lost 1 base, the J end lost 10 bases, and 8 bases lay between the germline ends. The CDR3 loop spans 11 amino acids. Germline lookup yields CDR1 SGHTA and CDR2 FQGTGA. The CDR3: CASSLKAGQYF. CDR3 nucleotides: TGTGCCAGCAGCTTAAAGGCAGGCCAGTACTTC.

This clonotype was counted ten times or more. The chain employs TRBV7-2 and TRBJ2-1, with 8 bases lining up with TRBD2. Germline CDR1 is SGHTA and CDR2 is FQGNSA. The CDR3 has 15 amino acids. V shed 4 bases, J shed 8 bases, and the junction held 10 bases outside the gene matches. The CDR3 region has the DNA TGTGCCAGCAGCTACAGCGGGGGTTTCAGGGATGAGCAGTTCTTC. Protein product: CASSYSGGFRDEQFF.

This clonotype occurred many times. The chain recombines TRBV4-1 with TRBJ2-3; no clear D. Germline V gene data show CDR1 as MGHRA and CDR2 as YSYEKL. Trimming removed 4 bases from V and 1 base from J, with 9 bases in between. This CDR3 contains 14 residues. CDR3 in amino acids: CASSPWAGTDTQYF. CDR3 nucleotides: TGCGCCAGCAGCCCCTGGGCGGGCACAGATACGCAGTATTTT.

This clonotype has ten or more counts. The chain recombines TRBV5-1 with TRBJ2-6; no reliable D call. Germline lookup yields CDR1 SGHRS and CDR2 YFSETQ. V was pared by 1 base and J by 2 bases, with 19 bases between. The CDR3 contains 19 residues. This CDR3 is CASSLTGLELFTGANVLTF. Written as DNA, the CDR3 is TGCGCCAGCAGCTTGACCGGGCTGGAACTCTTTACTGGGGCCAACGTCCTGACTTTC.

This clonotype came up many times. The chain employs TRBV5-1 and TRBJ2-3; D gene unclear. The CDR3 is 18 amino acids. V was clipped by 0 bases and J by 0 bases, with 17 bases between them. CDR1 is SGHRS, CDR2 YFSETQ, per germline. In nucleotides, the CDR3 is TGCGCCAGCAGCTTGGGCGCCTATAGAGCCGCTAGCACAGATACGCAGTATTTT. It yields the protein CASSLGAYRAASTDTQYF.

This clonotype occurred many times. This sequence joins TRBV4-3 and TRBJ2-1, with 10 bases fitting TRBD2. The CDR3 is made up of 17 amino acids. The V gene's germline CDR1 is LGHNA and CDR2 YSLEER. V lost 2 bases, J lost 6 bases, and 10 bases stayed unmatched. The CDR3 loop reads CASSQRSGGAFVNEQFF. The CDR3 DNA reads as TGCGCCAGCAGCCAAAGAAGCGGGGGGGCCTTCGTCAATGAGCAGTTCTTC.

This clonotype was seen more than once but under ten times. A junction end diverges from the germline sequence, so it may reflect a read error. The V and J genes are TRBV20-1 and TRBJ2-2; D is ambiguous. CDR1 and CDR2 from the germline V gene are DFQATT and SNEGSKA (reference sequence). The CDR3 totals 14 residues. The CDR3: CSARDWSRTGELFF. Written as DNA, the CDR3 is TGCAGTGCTCGAGACTGGAGCCGGACCGGGGAGCTGTTTTTT.

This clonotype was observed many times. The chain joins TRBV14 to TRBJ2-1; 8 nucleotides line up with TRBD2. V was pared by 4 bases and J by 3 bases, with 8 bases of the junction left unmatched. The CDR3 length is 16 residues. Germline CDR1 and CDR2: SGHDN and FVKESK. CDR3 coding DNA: TGTGCCAGCAGCCCCCTCGGGGGGGTCGACTACAATGAGCAGTTCTTC. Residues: CASSPLGGVDYNEQFF.

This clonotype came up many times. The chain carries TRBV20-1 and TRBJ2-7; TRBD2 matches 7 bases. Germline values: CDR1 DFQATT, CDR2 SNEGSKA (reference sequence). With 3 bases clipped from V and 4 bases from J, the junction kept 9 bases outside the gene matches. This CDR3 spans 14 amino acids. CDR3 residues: CSASPGTKPYEQYF. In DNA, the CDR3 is TGCAGTGCTAGCCCCGGGACTAAGCCTTACGAGCAGTACTTC.

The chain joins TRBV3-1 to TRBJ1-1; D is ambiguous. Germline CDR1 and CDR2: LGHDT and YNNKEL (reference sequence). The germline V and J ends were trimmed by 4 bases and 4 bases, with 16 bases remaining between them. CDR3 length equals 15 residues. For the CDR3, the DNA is TGTGCCAGCAGCCGGCGGGGAAGTCGCACCACTGAAGCTTTCTTT. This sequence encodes CASSRRGSRTTEAFF. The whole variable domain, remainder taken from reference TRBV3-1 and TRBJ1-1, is DTAVSQTPKYLVTQMGNDKSIKCEQNLGHDTMYWYKQDSKKFLKIMFSYNNKELIINETVPNRFSPKSPDKAHLNLHINSLELGDSAVYFCASSRRGSRTTEAFFGQGTRLTVV.

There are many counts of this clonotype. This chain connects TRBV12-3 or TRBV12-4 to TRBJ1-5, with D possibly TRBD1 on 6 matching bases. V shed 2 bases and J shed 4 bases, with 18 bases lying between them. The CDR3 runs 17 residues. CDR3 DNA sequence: TGTGCCAGCAGTTTAAGTTTCTTCGGCAGGGGAAATCAGCCCCAGCATTTT. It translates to CASSLSFFGRGNQPQHF.